The clone carrying this T cell receptor (beta chain) was seen only a few times. Its antigen is as yet unknown. The V segment lost 1 base and the J segment 4 bases; nucleotides outside the gene matches: 4. The CDR3 runs 15 residues. Germline CDR1 is MNHNS and CDR2 is SASEGT. The data originate from a study of STAT3 mutations in large granular lymphocyte leukemia. Overall study context: Roughly half of the longitudinally sequenced T-LGLL patients carried detectable canonical activating STAT3 mutations.

The method was immunoSEQ multiplex PCR; TCRdb's version includes in-frame clones alone and lacks a portion of them. Of about 12,000 clones detected, about 78% appear once; the ten largest clones hold about 50%. Whole-study results and caveats: In T-cell large granular lymphocyte leukemia, about half of patients showed multiple immunodominant subclonotypes.

This chain uses TRBV6-1 with TRBJ1-1; 9 bases align to TRBD1. Input material: peripheral blood mononuclear cells. This TCR derives from a man in his 60s with T-cell large granular lymphocyte leukemia. Some clones in this sample may be carry-over from other donors' samples. The CDR3 loop is CASSEDRGRVTEAFF. DNA for the CDR3: TGTGCCAGCAGTGAAGACAGGGGGCGAGTCACTGAAGCTTTCTTT.